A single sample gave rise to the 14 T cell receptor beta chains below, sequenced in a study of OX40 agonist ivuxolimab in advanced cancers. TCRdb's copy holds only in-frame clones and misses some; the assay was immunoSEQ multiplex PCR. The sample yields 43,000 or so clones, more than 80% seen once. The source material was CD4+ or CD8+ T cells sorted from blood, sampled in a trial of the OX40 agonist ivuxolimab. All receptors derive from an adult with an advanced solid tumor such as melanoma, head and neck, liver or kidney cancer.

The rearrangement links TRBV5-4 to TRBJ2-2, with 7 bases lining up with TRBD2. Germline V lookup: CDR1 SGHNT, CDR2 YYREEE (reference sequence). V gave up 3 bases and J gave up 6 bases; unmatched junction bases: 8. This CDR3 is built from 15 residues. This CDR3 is CASSSLAGEAGELFF. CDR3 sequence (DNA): TGTGCCAGCAGCTCCCTTGCGGGAGAGGCCGGGGAGCTGTTTTTT. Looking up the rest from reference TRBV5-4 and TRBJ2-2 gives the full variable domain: ETGVTQSPTHLIKTRGQQVTLRCSSQSGHNTVSWYQQALGQGPQFIFQYYREEENGRGNFPPRFSGLQFPNYSSELNVNALELDDSALYLCASSSLAGEAGELFFGEGSRLTVL.

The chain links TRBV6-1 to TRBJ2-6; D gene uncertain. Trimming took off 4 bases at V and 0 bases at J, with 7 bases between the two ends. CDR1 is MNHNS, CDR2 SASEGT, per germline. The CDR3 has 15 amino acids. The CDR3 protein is CASSAGFSGANVLTF. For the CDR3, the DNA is TGTGCCAGCAGTGCCGGTTTCTCTGGGGCCAACGTCCTGACTTTC.

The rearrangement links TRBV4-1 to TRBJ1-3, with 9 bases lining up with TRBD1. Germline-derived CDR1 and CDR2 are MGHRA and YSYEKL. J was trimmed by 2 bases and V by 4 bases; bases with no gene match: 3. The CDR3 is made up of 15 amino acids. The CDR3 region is CASSLDRGTGNTIYF. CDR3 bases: TGCGCCAGCAGCCTCGACAGGGGGACTGGAAACACCATATATTTT.

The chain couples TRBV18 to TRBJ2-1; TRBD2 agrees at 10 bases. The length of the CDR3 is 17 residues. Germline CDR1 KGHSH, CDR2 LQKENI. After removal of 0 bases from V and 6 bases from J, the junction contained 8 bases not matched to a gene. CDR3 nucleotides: TGTGCCAGCTCACCACCAACAGTGACTAGCGGGCGCAATGAGCAGTTCTTC. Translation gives CASSPPTVTSGRNEQFF.

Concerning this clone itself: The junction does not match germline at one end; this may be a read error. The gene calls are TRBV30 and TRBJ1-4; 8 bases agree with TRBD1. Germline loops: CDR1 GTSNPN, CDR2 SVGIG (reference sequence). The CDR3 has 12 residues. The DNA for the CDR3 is TGTGCCTGGAGTTTCCCCGGGGGACAGGCCACTTTT. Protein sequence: CAWSFPGGQATF.

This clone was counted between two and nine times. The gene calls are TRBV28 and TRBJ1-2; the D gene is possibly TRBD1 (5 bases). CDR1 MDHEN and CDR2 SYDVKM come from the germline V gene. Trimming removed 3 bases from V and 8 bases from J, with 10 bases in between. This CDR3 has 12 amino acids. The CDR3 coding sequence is TGTGCCAGCAGTTTCTCAGGGTTCGGCTACACCTTC. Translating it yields CASSFSGFGYTF.

The DNA for the CDR3 is TGCGCCAGCAGCCCCCCTTCAGCGGGAGCAAGATACAATGAGCAGTTCTTC. This gives the protein CASSPPSAGARYNEQFF. This chain connects TRBV4-1 to TRBJ2-1, with 8 bases matching TRBD2. This CDR3 contains 17 residues. Germline trimming cut 4 bases from V and 4 bases from J; bases unmatched to any gene: 12. The germline V gene has CDR1 MGHRA and CDR2 YSYEKL.

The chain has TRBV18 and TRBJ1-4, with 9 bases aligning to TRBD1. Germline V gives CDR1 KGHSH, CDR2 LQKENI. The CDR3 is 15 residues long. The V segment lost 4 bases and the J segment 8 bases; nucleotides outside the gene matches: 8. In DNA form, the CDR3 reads TGTGCCAGCTCACGCAAACAGGGGGCTCGAGAAAAACTGTTTTTT. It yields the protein CASSRKQGAREKLFF.

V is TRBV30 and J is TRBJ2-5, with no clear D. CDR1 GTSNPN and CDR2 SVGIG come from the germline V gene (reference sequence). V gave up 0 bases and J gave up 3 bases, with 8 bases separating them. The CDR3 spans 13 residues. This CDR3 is CAWSVWSKETQYF. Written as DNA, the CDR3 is TGTGCCTGGAGTGTATGGTCTAAAGAGACCCAGTACTTC.

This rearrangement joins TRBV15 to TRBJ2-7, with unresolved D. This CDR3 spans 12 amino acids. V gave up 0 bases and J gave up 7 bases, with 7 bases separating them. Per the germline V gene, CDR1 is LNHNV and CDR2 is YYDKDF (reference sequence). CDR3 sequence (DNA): TGTGCCACCAGCAGAGATTATGGGGAGCAGTACTTC. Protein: CATSRDYGEQYF.

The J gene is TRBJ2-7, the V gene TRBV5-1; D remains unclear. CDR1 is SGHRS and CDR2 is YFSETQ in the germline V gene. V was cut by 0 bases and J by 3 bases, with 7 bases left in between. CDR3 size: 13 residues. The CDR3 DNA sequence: TGCGCCAGCAGCTTGGGTAACAACTACGAGCAGTACTTC. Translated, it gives CASSLGNNYEQYF.

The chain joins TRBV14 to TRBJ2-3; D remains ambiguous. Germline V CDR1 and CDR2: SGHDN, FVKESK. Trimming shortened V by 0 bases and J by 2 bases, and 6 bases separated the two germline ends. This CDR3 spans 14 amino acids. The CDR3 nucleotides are TGTGCCAGCAGCCAAGAAGACGTCACAGATACGCAGTATTTT. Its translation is CASSQEDVTDTQYF.

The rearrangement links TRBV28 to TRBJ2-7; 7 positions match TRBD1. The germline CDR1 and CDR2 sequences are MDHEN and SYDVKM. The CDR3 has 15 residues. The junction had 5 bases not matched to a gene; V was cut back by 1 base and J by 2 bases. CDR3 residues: CASSLYSGGAYEQYF. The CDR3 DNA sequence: TGTGCCAGCAGTTTATACTCAGGGGGTGCCTACGAGCAGTACTTC.

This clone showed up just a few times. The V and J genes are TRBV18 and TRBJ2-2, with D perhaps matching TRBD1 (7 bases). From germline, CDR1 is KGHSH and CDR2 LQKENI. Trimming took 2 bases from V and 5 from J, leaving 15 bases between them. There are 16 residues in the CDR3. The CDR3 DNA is TGTGCCAGCTCACCAAGACAGGGCGCGGGGACCGGGGAGCTGTTTTTT. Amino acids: CASSPRQGAGTGELFF.